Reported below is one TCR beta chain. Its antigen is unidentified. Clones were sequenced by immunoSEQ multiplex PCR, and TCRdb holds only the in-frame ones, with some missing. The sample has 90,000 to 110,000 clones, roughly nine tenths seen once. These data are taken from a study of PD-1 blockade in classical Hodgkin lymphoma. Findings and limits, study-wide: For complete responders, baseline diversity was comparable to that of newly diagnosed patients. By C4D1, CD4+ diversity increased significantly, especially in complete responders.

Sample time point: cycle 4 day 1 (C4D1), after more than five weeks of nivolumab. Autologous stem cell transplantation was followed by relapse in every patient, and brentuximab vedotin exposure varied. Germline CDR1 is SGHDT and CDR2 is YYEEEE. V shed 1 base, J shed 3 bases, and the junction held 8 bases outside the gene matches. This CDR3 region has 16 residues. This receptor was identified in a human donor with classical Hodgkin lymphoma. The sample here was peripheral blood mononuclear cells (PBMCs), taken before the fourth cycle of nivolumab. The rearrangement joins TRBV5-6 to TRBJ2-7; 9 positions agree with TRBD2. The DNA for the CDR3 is TGTGCCAGCAGCTTGTCGACTAGCGGCAGTAACTACGAGCAGTACTTC. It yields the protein CASSLSTSGSNYEQYF.